What follows is one TCR beta chain and its context. The data were obtained in a study of blood T cell repertoires in COVID-19. Study at large: Collection of acute and convalescent COVID-19 samples took place in the United States, Italy and Spain. Nucleic acid was either cDNA or gDNA, and it came from T cells, B-cell-depleted T cells, or PBMCs.

The V gene lost 5 bases and the J gene lost 2 bases, with 12 bases spanning the gap. Germline V lookup: CDR1 MNHEY, CDR2 SVGAGI. This CDR3 region has 15 residues. Original handling: Quantification of nucleated cells was approximated via reference gene primer amplification. TCRdb's table, derived via immunoSEQ multiplex PCR, lists solely in-frame clones and lacks some. V, J and clone size reflect that table, while D and trimming were determined from the DNA. Of about 230,000 clones in the sample, approximately 87% are singletons; the top ten hold approximately 2.6%. The receptor was isolated from a woman in her seventies with active or convalescent COVID-19. This chain connects TRBV6-5 to TRBJ2-2; D possibly corresponds to TRBD2 (6 bases). The sample comprised peripheral blood. The CDR3 sequence is CASSRAGINTGELFF. The CDR3 DNA reads TGTGCCAGCAGTAGGGCGGGGATAAACACCGGGGAGCTGTTTTTT.